What follows are 10 T cell receptor beta chains derived from one specimen sequenced in a study of memory CD4+ T cells and cytomegalovirus serostatus. Method: immunoSEQ multiplex PCR; TCRdb's copy keeps in-frame clones and lacks some. The sample gives 27,000 or so clones, approximately 80% of which show up once; about 1% is in the top ten. Single viable CD3+CD4+CD8-CD45RO+ cells were sorted as the memory CD4+ T cells. Sequencing was carried out using memory CD4+ T cells from blood. Source of these receptors: an adult in good health and CMV-seronegative.

This clone was seen a handful of times. This chain uses TRBV25-1 with TRBJ2-2, with TRBD1 matching over 7 bases. From germline, CDR1 is MGHDK and CDR2 SYGVNS. The CDR3 is made up of 13 amino acids. The junction had 1 base not matched to a gene; V was cut back by 5 bases and J by 4 bases. CDR3 coding DNA: TGTGCCAGCAGTTACAGGGGCACCGGGGAGCTGTTTTTT. Protein product: CASSYRGTGELFF.

V is TRBV7-2 and J is TRBJ2-7; 8 bases are shared with TRBD2. The junction had 7 bases not matched to a gene; V was cut back by 4 bases and J by 2 bases. This CDR3 is 15 amino acids long. Germline V gene sequence: CDR1 SGHTA, CDR2 FQGNSA. The CDR3 region is CASSSSGGKPYEQYF. CDR3 nucleotides: TGTGCCAGCAGCTCGAGCGGGGGAAAGCCCTACGAGCAGTACTTC.

V is TRBV5-8 and J is TRBJ1-5; a possible D gene is TRBD1 (6 bases). The V gene's germline CDR1 is SGHTS and CDR2 YDEGEE. The CDR3 loop spans 13 amino acids. V was trimmed by 5 bases and J by 4 bases, leaving 10 bases between them. This CDR3 reads CASSRRGNQPQHF. Written as DNA, the CDR3 is TGTGCCAGCAGTCGCAGGGGAAATCAGCCCCAGCATTTT.

The J gene is TRBJ2-7, the V gene TRBV7-2; a weak D match, TRBD2 (5 bases). V was shortened by 5 bases and J by 0 bases, with 11 bases between the two germline ends. Germline assignment: CDR1 SGHTA and CDR2 FQGNSA. The CDR3 contains 14 residues. In nucleotides, the CDR3 is TGTGCCAGCAGCCCGCCGGGGTCCTCCTACGAGCAGTACTTC. Its translation is CASSPPGSSYEQYF. Full variable domain (outside the CDR3, taken from reference TRBV7-2 and TRBJ2-7): GAGVSQSPSNKVTEKGKDVELRCDPISGHTALYWYRQSLGQGLEFLIYFQGNSAPDKSGLPSDRFSAERTGGSVSTLTIQRTQQEDSAVYLCASSPPGSSYEQYFGPGTRLTVT.

The chain carries TRBV7-9 and TRBJ1-4; D call uncertain. The CDR3 loop spans 12 amino acids. CDR1 and CDR2 from the germline V gene are SEHNR and FQNEAQ (reference sequence). The V and J ends lost 2 bases and 7 bases respectively, with 5 bases between them. The DNA of the CDR3 is TGTGCCAGCAGCTTACGGACTGAAAAACTGTTTTTT. Its protein is CASSLRTEKLFF.

The genes are TRBV19 and TRBJ1-2, with D perhaps TRBD1 (5 bases). V was cut by 7 bases and J by 7 bases, with 31 bases left in between. Germline V lookup: CDR1 LNHDA, CDR2 SQIVND (reference sequence). The CDR3 has 18 residues. CDR3 residues: CASKTTYQGGNRRGGYTF. The DNA for the CDR3 is TGTGCCAGTAAAACCACATATCAGGGCGGAAATCGGAGAGGTGGCTACACCTTC.

This clone was seen a handful of times. This rearrangement joins TRBV5-1 to TRBJ2-5, with D perhaps TRBD2 (6 bases). With 0 bases removed from V and 6 bases from J, the gap between germline ends came to 12 bases. The germline CDR1 and CDR2 sequences are SGHRS and YFSETQ. This CDR3 is built from 14 residues. The CDR3 loop is CASSLVGSGQTQYF. Written as DNA, the CDR3 is TGCGCCAGCAGCTTGGTCGGGAGCGGGCAGACCCAGTACTTC.

This clone has just a few counts. The chain joins TRBV5-1 to TRBJ2-2, with 8 bases lining up with TRBD1. V trimming: 9 bases; J trimming: 4 bases; junction bases outside the gene matches: 5. Germline CDR1 is SGHRS and CDR2 is YFSETQ. The CDR3 runs to 13 residues. The CDR3 is CATRTGLTGELFF. In DNA, the CDR3 is TGCGCCACCCGGACAGGGCTCACCGGGGAGCTGTTTTTT.

The table lists this clone with a few counts. The chain employs TRBV28 and TRBJ1-5; tentative D call: TRBD1 (5 bases). The CDR3 runs to 15 residues. V shed 7 bases and J shed 0 bases, with 13 bases lying between them. Germline CDR1 and CDR2: MDHEN and SYDVKM. CDR3 DNA: TGTGCCAGCACTACTGACAGATATAGCAATCAGCCCCAGCATTTT. Protein product: CASTTDRYSNQPQHF.

The genes are TRBV4-1 and TRBJ2-2; the D gene could be TRBD1 or TRBD2 (5 bases each). The CDR3 is made up of 19 amino acids. Germline CDR1 is MGHRA and CDR2 is YSYEKL. The V gene lost 4 bases and the J gene lost 3 bases, with 24 bases spanning the gap. The CDR3, as DNA: TGCGCCAGCAGCCGCTCCCGGGACGGCGGATTTGGGGACACCGGGGAGCTGTTTTTT. Translated, it gives CASSRSRDGGFGDTGELFF.